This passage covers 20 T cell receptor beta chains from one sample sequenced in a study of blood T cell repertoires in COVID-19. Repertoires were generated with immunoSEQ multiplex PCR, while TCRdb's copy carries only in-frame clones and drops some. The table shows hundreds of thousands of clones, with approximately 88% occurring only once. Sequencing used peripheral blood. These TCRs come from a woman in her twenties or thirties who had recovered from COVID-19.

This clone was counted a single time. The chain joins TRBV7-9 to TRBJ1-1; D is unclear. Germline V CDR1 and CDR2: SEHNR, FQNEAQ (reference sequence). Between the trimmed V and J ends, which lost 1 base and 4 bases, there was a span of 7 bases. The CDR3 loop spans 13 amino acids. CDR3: CASSLVGVTEAFF. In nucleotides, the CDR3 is TGTGCCAGCAGCTTAGTGGGAGTCACTGAAGCTTTCTTT.

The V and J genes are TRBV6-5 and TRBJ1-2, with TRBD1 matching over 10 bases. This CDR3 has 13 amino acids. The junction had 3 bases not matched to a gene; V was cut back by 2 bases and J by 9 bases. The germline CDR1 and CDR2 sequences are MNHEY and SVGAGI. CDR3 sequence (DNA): TGTGCCAGCAGTTACGACAGGGGGCTCAGCTACACCTTC. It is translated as CASSYDRGLSYTF.

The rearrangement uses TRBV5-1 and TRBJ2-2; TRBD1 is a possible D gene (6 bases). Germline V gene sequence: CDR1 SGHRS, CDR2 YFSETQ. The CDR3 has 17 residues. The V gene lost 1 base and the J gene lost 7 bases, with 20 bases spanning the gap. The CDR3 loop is CASSLWGRGHRGGELFF. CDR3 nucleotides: TGCGCCAGCAGCTTGTGGGGGCGCGGACACCGAGGCGGGGAGCTGTTTTTT.

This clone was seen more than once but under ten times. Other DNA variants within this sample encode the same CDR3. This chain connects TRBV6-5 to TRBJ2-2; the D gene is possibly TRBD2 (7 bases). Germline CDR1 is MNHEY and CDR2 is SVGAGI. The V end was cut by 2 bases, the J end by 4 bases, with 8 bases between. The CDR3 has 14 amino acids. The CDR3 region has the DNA TGTGCCAGCAGTTACAGGGGGGGCACCGGGGAGCTGTTTTTT. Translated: CASSYRGGTGELFF.

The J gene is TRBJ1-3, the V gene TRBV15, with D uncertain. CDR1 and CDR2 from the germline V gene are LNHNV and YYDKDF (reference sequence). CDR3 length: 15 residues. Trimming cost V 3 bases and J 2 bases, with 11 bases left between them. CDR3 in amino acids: CATSSRGTAGNTIYF. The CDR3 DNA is TGTGCCACCAGCAGTCGGGGAACGGCTGGAAACACCATATATTTT.

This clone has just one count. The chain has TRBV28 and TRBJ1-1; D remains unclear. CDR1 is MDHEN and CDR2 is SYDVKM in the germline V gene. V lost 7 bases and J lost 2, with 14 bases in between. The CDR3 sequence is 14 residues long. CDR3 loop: CASNYPILNTEAFF. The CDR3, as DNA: TGTGCCAGCAACTACCCGATTTTAAACACTGAAGCTTTCTTT.

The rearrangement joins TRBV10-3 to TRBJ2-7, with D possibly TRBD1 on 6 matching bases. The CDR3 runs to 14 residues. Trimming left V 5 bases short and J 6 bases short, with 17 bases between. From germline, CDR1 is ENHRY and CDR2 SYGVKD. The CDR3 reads CAISPAGQGGEQYF. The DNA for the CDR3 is TGTGCCATCAGTCCCGCGGGTCAAGGGGGCGAGCAGTACTTC.

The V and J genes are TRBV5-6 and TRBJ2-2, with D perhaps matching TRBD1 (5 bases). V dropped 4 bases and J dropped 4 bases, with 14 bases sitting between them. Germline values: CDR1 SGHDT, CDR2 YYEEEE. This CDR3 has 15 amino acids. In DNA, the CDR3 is TGTGCCAGCAGCCCCAGGCCTGGGGCCACCGGGGAGCTGTTTTTT. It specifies CASSPRPGATGELFF.

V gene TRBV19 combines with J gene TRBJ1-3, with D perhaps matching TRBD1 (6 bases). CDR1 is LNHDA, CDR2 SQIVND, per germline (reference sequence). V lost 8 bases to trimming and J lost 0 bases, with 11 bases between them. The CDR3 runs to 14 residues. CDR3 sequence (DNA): TGTGCCAGTTACAGGGAAGGCTCTGGAAACACCATATATTTT. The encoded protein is CASYREGSGNTIYF.

As DNA, the CDR3 is TGTGCCAGCAGTTTCCTCGGGGGGAGCTCCTACAATGAGCAGTTCTTC. Translating it yields CASSFLGGSSYNEQFF. The chain has TRBV27 and TRBJ2-1; TRBD2 matches at 7 bases. The CDR3 has 16 residues. J was trimmed by 0 bases and V by 3 bases; bases with no gene match: 5. Germline CDR1 is MNHEY and CDR2 is SMNVEV (reference sequence).

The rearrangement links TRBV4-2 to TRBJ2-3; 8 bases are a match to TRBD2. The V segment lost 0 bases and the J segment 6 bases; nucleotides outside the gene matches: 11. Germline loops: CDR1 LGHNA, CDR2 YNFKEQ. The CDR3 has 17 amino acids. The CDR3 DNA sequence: TGTGCCAGCAGCCAAGATGCCTTCGGGGGGGCTTCTGATACGCAGTATTTT. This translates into CASSQDAFGGASDTQYF.

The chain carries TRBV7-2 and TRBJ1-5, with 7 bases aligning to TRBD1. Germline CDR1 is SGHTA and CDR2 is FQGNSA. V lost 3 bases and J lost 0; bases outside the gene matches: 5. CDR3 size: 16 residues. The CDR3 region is CASSFRGQYSNQPQHF. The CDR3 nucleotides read TGTGCCAGCAGCTTTAGGGGACAGTATAGCAATCAGCCCCAGCATTTT.

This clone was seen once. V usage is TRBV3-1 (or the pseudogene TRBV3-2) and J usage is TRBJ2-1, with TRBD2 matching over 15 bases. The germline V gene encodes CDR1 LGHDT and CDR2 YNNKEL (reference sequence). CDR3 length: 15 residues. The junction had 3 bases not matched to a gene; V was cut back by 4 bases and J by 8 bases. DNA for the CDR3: TGTGCCAGCAGCCCAGGACTAGCGGGGGGGGATGAGCAGTTCTTC. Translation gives CASSPGLAGGDEQFF.

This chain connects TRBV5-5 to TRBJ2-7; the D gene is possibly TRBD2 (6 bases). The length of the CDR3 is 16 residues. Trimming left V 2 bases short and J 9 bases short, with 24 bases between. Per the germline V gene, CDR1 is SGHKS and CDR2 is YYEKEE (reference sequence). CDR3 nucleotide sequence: TGTGCCAGCAGCTTTCTTAAGTCACGGACACTTAGCGGGCAGTACTTC. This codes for CASSFLKSRTLSGQYF.

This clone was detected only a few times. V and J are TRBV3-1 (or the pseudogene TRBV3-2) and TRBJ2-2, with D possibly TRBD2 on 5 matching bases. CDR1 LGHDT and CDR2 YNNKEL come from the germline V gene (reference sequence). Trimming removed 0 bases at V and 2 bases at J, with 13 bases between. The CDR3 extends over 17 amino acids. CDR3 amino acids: CASSQDRTGVNTGELFF. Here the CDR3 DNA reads TGTGCCAGCAGCCAAGATCGAACCGGGGTTAACACCGGGGAGCTGTTTTTT.

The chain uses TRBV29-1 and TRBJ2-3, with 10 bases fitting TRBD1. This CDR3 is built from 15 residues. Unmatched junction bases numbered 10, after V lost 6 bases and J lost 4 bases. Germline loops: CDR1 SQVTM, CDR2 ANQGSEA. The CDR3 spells CSVNEPGTGADTQYF. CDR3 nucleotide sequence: TGCAGCGTCAACGAACCCGGGACAGGGGCAGATACGCAGTATTTT.

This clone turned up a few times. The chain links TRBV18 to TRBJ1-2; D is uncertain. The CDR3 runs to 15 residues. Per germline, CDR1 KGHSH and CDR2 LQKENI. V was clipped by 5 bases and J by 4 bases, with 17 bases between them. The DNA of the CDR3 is TGTGCCAGCTCAACTGGTGGCGGAACGATCTATGGCTACACCTTC. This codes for CASSTGGGTIYGYTF.

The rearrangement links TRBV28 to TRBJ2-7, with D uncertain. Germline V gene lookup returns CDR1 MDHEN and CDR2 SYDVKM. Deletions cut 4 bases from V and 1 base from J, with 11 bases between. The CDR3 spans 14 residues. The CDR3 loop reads CASSSPRKSYEQYF. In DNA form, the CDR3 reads TGTGCCAGCAGTTCACCTAGGAAATCCTACGAGCAGTACTTC.

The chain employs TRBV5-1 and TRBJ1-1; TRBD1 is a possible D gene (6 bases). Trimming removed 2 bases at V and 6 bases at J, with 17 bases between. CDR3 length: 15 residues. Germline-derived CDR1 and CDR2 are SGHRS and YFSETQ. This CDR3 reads CASSFPTGTGAEAFF. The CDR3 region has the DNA TGCGCCAGCAGCTTCCCTACAGGGACCGGGGCTGAAGCTTTCTTT.

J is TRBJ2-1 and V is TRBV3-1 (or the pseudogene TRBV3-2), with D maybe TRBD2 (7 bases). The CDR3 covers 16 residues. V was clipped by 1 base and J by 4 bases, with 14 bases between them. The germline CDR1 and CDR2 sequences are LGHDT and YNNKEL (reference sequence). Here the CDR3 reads CASSQGRGGPYNEQFF. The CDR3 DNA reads TGTGCCAGCAGCCAAGGGAGGGGGGGGCCATACAATGAGCAGTTCTTC.